This is a list of T cell receptor beta chains from one sample in a study of prognosis after radiotherapy for stage I lung cancer. Each CDR3 protein is one row after TCRdb ran MiXCR on the multiplex PCR reads. In the table there are tens of thousands of distinct CDR3 sequences, roughly 41% of which are singletons. This specimen consisted of PBMCs, obtained before or after stereotactic body radiation therapy (not recorded which). The source of these receptors is a donor aged 50 or older with non-small cell lung cancer. The CDR3 runs from the conserved cysteine through the conserved F or W. D genes are given only for firm matches. The size field is filled for only some rows; it gives once, few, many or a size class.

d_gene,abundance,j_gene,v_gene,CDR3aa,CDR3nt
TRBD2,many,TRBJ2-1,TRBV20-1,CSARDVTSGMYEQFF,TGCAGTGCTAGAGATGTAACTAGCGGGATGTATGAGCAGTTCTTC
-,-,TRBJ2-7,TRBV27,CASSLLRAGDEQYF,TGTGCCAGCAGTTTACTGAGGGCCGGGGACGAGCAGTACTTC
-,medium-sized,TRBJ2-2,TRBV11-2,CASSLISGAGNTGELFF,TGTGCCAGCAGCTTAATATCGGGGGCGGGGAACACCGGGGAGCTGTTTTTT
-,medium-sized,TRBJ2-2,TRBV11-2,CASSLAGNTGELFF,TGTGCCAGCAGCTTAGCAGGGAACACCGGGGAGCTGTTTTTT
-,many,TRBJ1-2,TRBV19,CASSRQGADYGYTF,TGTGCCAGTAGTCGCCAGGGAGCGGACTATGGCTACACCTTC
-,many,TRBJ1-5,TRBV6-2/TRBV6-3,CASSTPQGNQPQHF,TGTGCCAGCAGCACACCCCAGGGCAATCAGCCCCAGCATTTT
-,-,TRBJ2-7,TRBV28,CASSLTGEVNEQYF,TGTGCCAGCAGTTTAACAGGGGAGGTTAACGAGCAGTACTTC
-,many,TRBJ2-7,TRBV7-3,CASSLGDASLEQYF,TGTGCCAGCAGCTTAGGGGACGCTTCGTTGGAGCAGTACTTC
-,few,TRBJ2-7,TRBV18,CASSPFQGQYEQYF,TGTGCCAGCTCACCATTTCAGGGCCAGTACGAGCAGTACTTC
-,-,TRBJ2-7,TRBV11-2,CASSLTTGGEYEQYF,TGTGCCAGCAGCTTGACGACGGGGGGCGAGTACGAGCAGTACTTC
TRBD2,once,TRBJ2-3,TRBV6-4,CASSERLGDLAGGAYTQYF,TGTGCCAGCAGTGAAAGACTTGGAGATCTAGCGGGAGGAGCATATACGCAGTATTTT
TRBD1,many,TRBJ2-3,TRBV19,CASSPPGQDTDTQYF,TGTGCCAGTAGTCCACCGGGACAGGACACAGATACGCAGTATTTT
-,many,TRBJ2-3,TRBV20-1,CSARGSGGKIGTDTQYF,TGCAGTGCTAGAGGAAGTGGAGGGAAAATTGGCACAGATACGCAGTATTTT
TRBD1,many,TRBJ1-4,TRBV7-9,CASSLRGQGFREKLFF,TGTGCCAGCAGCTTGAGGGGACAGGGATTCCGTGAAAAACTGTTTTTT
-,few,TRBJ2-3,TRBV9,CASSQGGTDTQYF,TGTGCCAGCAGCCAGGGGGGGACAGATACGCAGTATTTT
-,-,TRBJ1-2,TRBV5-1,CASSLAGGANYGYTF,TGCGCCAGCAGCTTGGCGGGCGGCGCTAACTATGGCTACACCTTC
-,many,TRBJ1-5,TRBV12-3/TRBV12-4,CASRNSYQPQHF,TGTGCCAGCAGAAACAGTTATCAGCCCCAGCATTTT
TRBD1,medium-sized,TRBJ2-1,TRBV5-1,CASSGGTGAVEQFF,TGCGCCAGCAGCGGGGGGACAGGGGCGGTTGAGCAGTTCTTC
TRBD2,many,TRBJ2-7,TRBV13,CASSHLAGGYEQYF,TGTGCCAGCAGCCACCTAGCGGGAGGGTACGAGCAGTACTTC
TRBD2,-,TRBJ2-7,TRBV11-3,CSSSAQPGASGNSYDQYF,TGTTCCAGCAGCGCTCAGCCTGGAGCTAGCGGGAACTCCTACGATCAGTACTTC
-,many,TRBJ2-2,TRBV5-4,CASSLWVGGANTGELFF,TGTGCCAGCAGCTTGTGGGTTGGCGGGGCGAACACCGGGGAGCTGTTTTTT
-,many,TRBJ2-3,TRBV7-2,CASSPGMAGTQYF,TGTGCCAGCAGCCCTGGTATGGCGGGTACGCAGTATTTT
TRBD2,many,TRBJ2-1,TRBV7-8,CASSLTSGHYNEQFF,TGTGCCAGCAGCTTAACTAGCGGGCACTACAATGAGCAGTTCTTC
-,medium-sized,TRBJ1-5,TRBV5-1,CASSEQGGNQPQHF,TGCGCCAGCAGCGAACAGGGTGGAAATCAGCCCCAGCATTTT
-,-,TRBJ1-6,TRBV5-4,CASSPMQDNSPLHF,TGTGCCAGCAGCCCAATGCAGGATAATTCACCCCTCCACTTT
TRBD1,few,TRBJ1-5,TRBV28,CASSTGTGVWQPQHF,TGTGCCAGCAGCACCGGGACAGGGGTATGGCAGCCCCAGCATTTT
-,many,TRBJ2-7,TRBV20-1,CSARDIDRSSYEQYF,TGCAGTGCTAGAGATATAGACAGGAGCTCCTACGAGCAGTACTTC
-,many,TRBJ2-3,TRBV10-2,CASSESSTDTQYF,TGCGCCAGCAGTGAGTCGTCTACAGATACGCAGTATTTT
-,once,TRBJ2-6,TRBV6-1,CASSVFSPWANVLTF,TGTGCCAGCAGTGTCTTTTCCCCGTGGGCCAACGTCCTGACTTTC
-,many,TRBJ2-5,TRBV14,CASSQDRSSVETQYF,TGTGCCAGCAGCCAAGATCGTTCCTCGGTGGAGACCCAGTACTTC